This paragraph covers one TCR beta chain sequence. The source of the sample is a study of blood T cell repertoires in COVID-19. On the study more broadly: The cDNA or gDNA used as material had been derived from T cells, B-cell-depleted T cells, or PBMCs.

Germline V gives CDR1 MDHEN, CDR2 SYDVKM. This CDR3 is 14 amino acids long. V was pared by 3 bases and J by 5 bases, with 11 bases between. As originally analysed: Reference gene primer amplification gave nucleated cell count estimates. Data came from immunoSEQ multiplex PCR; TCRdb stores just in-frame clones and leaves some out. Clone size and V and J calls were adopted from that table, with D and trimming inferred from the DNA. Here the sample spans about 64,000 clones, around 84% being singletons. Sample: peripheral blood. The chain combines TRBV28 with TRBJ1-5, with D perhaps TRBD1 (5 bases). The sequence was collected from a man over 45 with active COVID-19. CDR3 DNA: TGTGCCAGCAGTTTCAACAGGCCCCATCAGCCCCAGCATTTT. This gives the protein CASSFNRPHQPQHF.